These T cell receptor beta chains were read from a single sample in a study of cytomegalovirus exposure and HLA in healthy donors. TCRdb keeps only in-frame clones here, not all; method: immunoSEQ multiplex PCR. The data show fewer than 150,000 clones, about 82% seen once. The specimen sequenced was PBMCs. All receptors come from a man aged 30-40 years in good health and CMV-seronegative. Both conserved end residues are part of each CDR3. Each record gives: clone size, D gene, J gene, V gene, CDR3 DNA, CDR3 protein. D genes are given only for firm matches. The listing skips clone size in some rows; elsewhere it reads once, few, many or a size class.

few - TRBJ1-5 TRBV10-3 TGTGCCATCAGTGAGGAGCTCGCCGGGCAGCCCCAGCATTTT CAISEELAGQPQHF
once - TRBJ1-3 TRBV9 TGTGCCAGCAGCGTTTTTGGGCAGGGCCACGGAAACACCATATATTTT CASSVFGQGHGNTIYF
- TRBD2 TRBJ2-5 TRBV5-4 TGTGCCAGCAGTCCCTCGACTAGCGGGACCCAAGAGACCCAGTACTTC CASSPSTSGTQETQYF
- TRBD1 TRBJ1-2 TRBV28 TGTGCCAGCCGGGACAGCCTATATGGCTACACCTTC CASRDSLYGYTF
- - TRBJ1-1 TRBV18 TGTGCCAGCTCACCACCGTCGCGCGCGGTGAACACTGAAGCTTTCTTT CASSPPSRAVNTEAFF
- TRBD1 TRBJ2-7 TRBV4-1 TGCGCCAGCAGCCGCGACAGGGGGCTCTACGAGCAGTACTTC CASSRDRGLYEQYF
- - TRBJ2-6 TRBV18 TGTGCCAGCTCACGAGGGTCTGGGGCCAACGTCCTGACTTTC CASSRGSGANVLTF
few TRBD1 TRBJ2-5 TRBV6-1 TGTGCCAGCAGTGGGCTCTACAGGGGGCAGTGGCAAGAGACCCAGTACTTC CASSGLYRGQWQETQYF
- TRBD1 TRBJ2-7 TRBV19 TGTGCCAGTAGTGCGTTCACAGGGGAGAAGGGCTACGAGCAGTACTTC CASSAFTGEKGYEQYF
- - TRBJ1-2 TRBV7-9 TGTGCCAGCATCCAAGTCCCCAGTAATATCTATGGCTACACCTTC CASIQVPSNIYGYTF
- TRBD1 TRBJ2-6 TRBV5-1 TGCGCCAGCAGCTTAACCCAGGGGGCTGGGGCCAACGTCCTGACTTTC CASSLTQGAGANVLTF
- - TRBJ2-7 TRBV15 TGTGCCACCAGCAGAGACCGGGGCTACGAGCAGTACTTC CATSRDRGYEQYF
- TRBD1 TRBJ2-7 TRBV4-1 TGCGCCAGCAGCCAAGGATCATCCCGGACAGGGATATTCGGCGAGCAGTACTTC CASSQGSSRTGIFGEQYF
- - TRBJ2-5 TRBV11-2 TGTGCCAGCAGCCCCGTAGGGGGGGCGGGAGAGACCCAGTACTTC CASSPVGGAGETQYF
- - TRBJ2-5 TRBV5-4 TGTGCCAGCAGCCGTAAGTCCGGGATCCAAGAGACCCAGTACTTC CASSRKSGIQETQYF
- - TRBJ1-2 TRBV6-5 TGTGCCAGCAGTCCTACAGGGCCCTATGGCTACACCTTC CASSPTGPYGYTF
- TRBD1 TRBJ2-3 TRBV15 TGTGCCACCAGCAGGGCACAGGGGATTAGCACAGATACGCAGTATTTT CATSRAQGISTDTQYF
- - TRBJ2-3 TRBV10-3 TGTGCCATCAGTGAAAAGAAGAATGTAGCTAGCACAGATACGCAGTATTTT CAISEKKNVASTDTQYF
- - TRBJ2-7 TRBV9 TGTGCCAGCAGCGTAGGGGTTGGGGGCGGCTCCTACGAGCAGTACTTC CASSVGVGGGSYEQYF
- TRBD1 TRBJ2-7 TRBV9 TGTGCCAGCAGTTCGGGGGCCGGGACAGGGTACGCCGAGCAGTACTTC CASSSGAGTGYAEQYF
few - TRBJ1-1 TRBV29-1 TGCAGCGTTGATGCGGGACCAATGAACACTGAAGCTTTCTTT CSVDAGPMNTEAFF
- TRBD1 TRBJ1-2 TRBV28 TGTGCCAGCGGCAGGGGGCTTAGCTATGGCTACACCTTC CASGRGLSYGYTF
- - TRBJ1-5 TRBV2 TGTGCCAGCAGTGTGGAGAGCAATCAGCCCCAGAATTTT CASSVESNQPQNF
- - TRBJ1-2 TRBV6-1 TGTGCCAGCAATAACTATGGCTACCCCTTC CASNNYGYPF
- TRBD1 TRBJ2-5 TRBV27 TGTGCCAGCAGTCTAACAGGGGGCAGGGAGACCCAGTACTTC CASSLTGGRETQYF
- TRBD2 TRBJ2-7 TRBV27 TGTGCCAGCAGCTCTGAGGGGCGGGAGGGGTACGAGCAGTACTTC CASSSEGREGYEQYF
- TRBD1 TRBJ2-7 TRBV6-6 TGTGCCAGCACGGGGACAGGGGGCGGCTTAGACGAGCAGTACTTC CASTGTGGGLDEQYF
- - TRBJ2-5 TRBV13 TGTGCCAGCAGCGCCCGAGGCACCCCGTACCAAGAGACCCAGTACTTC CASSARGTPYQETQYF
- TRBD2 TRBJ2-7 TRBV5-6 TGTGCCAGCAGCCTCGGACTAGCACCGAACTACGAGCAGTACTTC CASSLGLAPNYEQYF
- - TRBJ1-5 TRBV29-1 TGCAGCGCGGTCACAGGATCGGATCAGCCCCAGCATTTT CSAVTGSDQPQHF
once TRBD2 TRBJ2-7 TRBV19 TGTGCCAGTAGCGGGGGGGGGCCAACCTACGAGCAGTACTTC CASSGGGPTYEQYF
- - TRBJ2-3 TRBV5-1 TGCGCCAGCAGCCGAGGTGCCCGCACAGATACGCAGTATTTT CASSRGARTDTQYF
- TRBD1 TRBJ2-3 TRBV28 TGTGCCAGCAGGACAGGGACCCCAGATACGCAGTATTTT CASRTGTPDTQYF
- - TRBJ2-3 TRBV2 TGTGCCAGCAGTGAAACGGCTAGCCGTCGAGATACGCAGTATTTT CASSETASRRDTQYF
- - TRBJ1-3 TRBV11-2 TGTGCCAGCAGCCGAGAGCTCTCTGGAAACACCATATATTTT CASSRELSGNTIYF
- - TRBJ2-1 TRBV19 TGTGCCAGTAGTATGTATTGGGGGATTGGCGGGATGGACAATGAGCAGTTCTTC CASSMYWGIGGMDNEQFF
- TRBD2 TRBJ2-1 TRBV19 TGTGCCAGTAGTTTCCTAGCGGTAACCCAGCAGTTCTTC CASSFLAVTQQFF
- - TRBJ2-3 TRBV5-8 TGTGCCAGCAGCCCCGGACAGGGAGGGGGGGACACAGATACGCAGTATTTT CASSPGQGGGDTDTQYF
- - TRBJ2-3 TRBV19 TGTGCCAGTAGTCCCTCTTTCCCCCCCGATACGCAGTATTTT CASSPSFPPDTQYF
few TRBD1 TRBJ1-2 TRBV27 TGTGCCAGCAGTTTAGGGACAGGGGTCGGCTACACCTTC CASSLGTGVGYTF
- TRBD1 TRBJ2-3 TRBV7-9 TGTGCCAGCAGCGTGACAGGGGGGAAGGTATTCACAGATACGCAGTATTTT CASSVTGGKVFTDTQYF
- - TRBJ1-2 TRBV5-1 TGCGCCAGCAGCTTCGGAGAGGGCTATGGCTACACCTTC CASSFGEGYGYTF
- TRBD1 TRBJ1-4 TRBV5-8 TGTGCCAGCAGCCGAGGCTCAGGGGGGGAAAAACTGTTTTTT CASSRGSGGEKLFF
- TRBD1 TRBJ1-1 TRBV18 TGTGCCAGCTCAGAGAACCACAGGGGTTATGGAATGAACACTGAAGCTTTCTTT CASSENHRGYGMNTEAFF
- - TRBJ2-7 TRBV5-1 TGCGCCAGCAGCTTGGCCCCAGGGGCTCTGGGAGAGCAGTACTTC CASSLAPGALGEQYF
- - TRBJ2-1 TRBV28 TGTGCCAGCAGTTTTGGGCCCACCGGCAATGAGCAGTTCTTC CASSFGPTGNEQFF
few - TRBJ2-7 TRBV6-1 TGTGCCAGTGGGACTCCCTACGAGCAGTACTTC CASGTPYEQYF
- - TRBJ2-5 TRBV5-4 TGTGCCAGCACCAAGGACAGTCAAGAGACCCAGTACTTC CASTKDSQETQYF
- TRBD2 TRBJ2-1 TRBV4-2 TGTGCCAGCAGCCAAGATCGCCTAGCGGGAGCAGGATACAATGAGCAGTTCTTC CASSQDRLAGAGYNEQFF
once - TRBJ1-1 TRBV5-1 TGCGCCAGCAGCTTGGGAGGGAGGATTTCTGAAGCTTTCTTT CASSLGGRISEAFF
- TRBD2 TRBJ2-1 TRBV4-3 TGCGCCAGCAGCCTTTCTAGCGGGAGCGGCAATGAGCAGTTCTTC CASSLSSGSGNEQFF
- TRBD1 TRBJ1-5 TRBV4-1 TGCGCCAGCAGTCCGTGGACAGGTAAAGATCAGCCCCAGCATTTT CASSPWTGKDQPQHF
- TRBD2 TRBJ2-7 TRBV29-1 TGCAGCGTTGGAAGGCGGGAGCGCGCCTACGAGCAGTACTTC CSVGRRERAYEQYF
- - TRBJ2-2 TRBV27 TGTGCCAGCAGTTTAACGGCCCCAGGCGGGGTCACCGGGGAGCTGTTTTTT CASSLTAPGGVTGELFF
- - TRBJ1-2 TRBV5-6 TGTGCCAGCAGCTTGGGCAGGCGATATGGCTACACCTTC CASSLGRRYGYTF